Listed below are T cell receptor beta chains from one sample, sequenced in a study of shared clonotypes between healthy human individuals. TCRdb keeps only in-frame clones here, not all; method: immunoSEQ multiplex PCR. The table records about 590,000 clones, nearly 97% of them present only once. The sample consisted of naive CD8+ T cells sorted from blood. The receptors were sampled from a woman in her twenties or thirties in good health. The CDR3 runs from the conserved cysteine through the conserved F or W.

J gene,V gene,CDR3 length,CDR3 protein
TRBJ2-3,TRBV14,13,CASSHAGSGAQYF
TRBJ1-1,TRBV7-8,13,CASSPSGNPEAFF
TRBJ2-1,TRBV2,16,CASSGERELPYNEQFF
TRBJ2-1,TRBV6-5,15,CATIHGSAGVNEQFF
TRBJ2-7,TRBV11-2,16,CASSLAYGVIVGEQYF
TRBJ2-1,TRBV19,16,CASSIYILSGYNEQFF
TRBJ1-4,TRBV29-1,13,CSVVGTGHEKLFF
TRBJ2-4,TRBV28,14,CASNRGSAKNIQYF
TRBJ2-7,TRBV6-1,15,CASSPGTSGSYEQYF
TRBJ2-7,TRBV27,16,CASSPDRDRLSYEQYF
TRBJ1-3,TRBV13,15,CASSFRTGLGNTIYF
TRBJ1-4,TRBV27,15,CASSPRGGFNEKLFF
TRBJ2-2,TRBV29-1,15,CSVEGLAGTTGELFF
TRBJ2-5,TRBV30,15,CAWSVGYGSGETQYF
TRBJ1-1,TRBV29-1,10,CSSGTTEAFF
TRBJ2-1,TRBV27,17,CASSSPLAGSSYNEQFF
TRBJ1-4,TRBV18,17,CASSPRGDRRDLGKLFF
TRBJ1-4,TRBV5-1,14,CASSFDRVEEKLFF
TRBJ2-1,TRBV7-9,12,CASSRQGHEQFF
TRBJ2-2,TRBV5-1,16,CASSGAGTGVTGELFF
TRBJ2-1,TRBV10-2,19,CASSESHLPGLSRDNEQFF
TRBJ1-1,TRBV19,16,CASSGVSWGRYTEAFF
.,TRBV4-1,13,CASSHLTGHEQYF
TRBJ1-1,TRBV28,14,CASSSDSSYTEAFF
TRBJ2-7,TRBV27,15,CASSPSGAVTYEQYF
TRBJ1-3,TRBV6-1,18,CASSEWGQGEFSGNTIYF
TRBJ2-7,TRBV4-1,19,CASSPLRTTSGSFPYEQYF
TRBJ1-2,TRBV7-8,13,CASSSTRMDGYTF
TRBJ2-7,TRBV27,13,CASSDRVSYEQYF
TRBJ2-3,TRBV28,14,CASSRDRGIDTQYF
TRBJ2-7,TRBV7-9,17,CASSPNTLDSPGGEQYF
TRBJ2-7,TRBV6-1,11,CASSGTYEQYF
TRBJ2-2,TRBV28,19,CASSLKASGRWGMAGELFF
TRBJ2-7,TRBV13,15,CASSHRLLSVYEQYF
TRBJ1-2,TRBV29-1,11,CSVVLIDGYTF
TRBJ1-5,TRBV27,15,CASSLSGYSNQPQHF
TRBJ2-1,TRBV10-3,18,CAISESVGGRGSYNEQFF